Below, 27 T cell receptor beta chains from the same sample are listed, as sequenced in a study of glioma-infiltrating T cells after dendritic cell vaccination. Using immunoSEQ multiplex PCR, the repertoire was profiled, and TCRdb retains in-frame clones only, with some absent. The table lists tens of thousands of clones, roughly 89% of them singletons. Material: blood, obtained before dendritic cell vaccination. Every receptor here comes from a human donor with glioblastoma.

This clone was found a few times. The CDR3 coding sequence is TGTGCCAGCAGCCCTGGCGGCTGGAGCTCCTACGAGCAGTACTTC. It yields the protein CASSPGGWSSYEQYF. The gene calls are TRBV6-5 and TRBJ2-7; D is ambiguous. This CDR3 comprises 15 residues. Trimming took off 6 bases at V and 0 bases at J, with 15 bases between the two ends. Germline loops: CDR1 MNHEY, CDR2 SVGAGI.

The chain combines TRBV6-1 with TRBJ1-5; unclear D gene. V lost 7 bases to trimming and J lost 2 bases, with 6 bases between them. Germline values: CDR1 MNHNS, CDR2 SASEGT. This CDR3 has 12 amino acids. The CDR3: CASISGNQPQHF. CDR3 DNA sequence: TGTGCCAGCATCTCGGGCAATCAGCCCCAGCATTTT.

This clone was detected once. This sequence joins TRBV29-1 and TRBJ2-3, with 8 bases identical to TRBD1. Germline trimming cut 5 bases from V and 4 bases from J; bases unmatched to any gene: 8. This CDR3 is 14 amino acids long. Germline assignment: CDR1 SQVTM and CDR2 ANQGSEA. In DNA, the CDR3 is TGCAGCGTTCCGGGACAGGACGTGGCAGATACGCAGTATTTT. Translating gives CSVPGQDVADTQYF.

This sequence joins TRBV28 and TRBJ1-5; D is perhaps TRBD1 (6 bases). The CDR3 has 17 amino acids. The germline V gene has CDR1 MDHEN and CDR2 SYDVKM. V shed 6 bases and J shed 0 bases, with 18 bases lying between them. CDR3: CASRETRGGLSNQPQHF. The CDR3 DNA is TGTGCCAGCAGGGAAACCCGGGGGGGCCTTAGCAATCAGCCCCAGCATTTT.

This chain connects TRBV7-9 to TRBJ1-5, with a possible D match to TRBD1 (6 bases). Germline loops: CDR1 SEHNR, CDR2 FQNEAQ (reference sequence). The germline V and J ends were trimmed by 8 bases and 0 bases, with 14 bases remaining between them. The CDR3 has 15 residues. CDR3 sequence: CASQGTPYSNQPQHF. The CDR3, as DNA: TGTGCCAGCCAGGGGACACCCTATAGCAATCAGCCCCAGCATTTT.

This rearrangement joins TRBV6-6 to TRBJ1-5; weak D call: TRBD1 (5 bases). The CDR3 runs 13 residues. V was pared by 6 bases and J by 4 bases, with 10 bases between. Germline CDR1 MNHNY, CDR2 SVGAGI (reference sequence). The CDR3 DNA is TGTGCCAGCAGGTCGACAGCTAATCAGCCCCAGCATTTT. Protein sequence: CASRSTANQPQHF.

The chain uses TRBV29-1 and TRBJ2-5; 7 bases line up with TRBD2. CDR3 length: 14 amino acids. Per germline, CDR1 SQVTM and CDR2 ANQGSEA. Germline trimming cut 6 bases from V and 5 bases from J; bases unmatched to any gene: 12. For the CDR3, the DNA is TGCAGCGTAGCCATGGCGGGAGAAGGGGAGACCCAGTACTTC. It yields the protein CSVAMAGEGETQYF.

The chain employs TRBV4-2 and TRBJ2-2, with D perhaps TRBD2 (6 bases). The germline V gene encodes CDR1 LGHNA and CDR2 YNFKEQ. Trimming took off 1 base at V and 2 bases at J, with 23 bases between the two ends. The CDR3 sequence is 20 residues long. CDR3 sequence reads: CASSQAFFATGGINTGELFF. CDR3 DNA sequence: TGTGCCAGCAGCCAAGCCTTTTTTGCGACCGGCGGGATTAACACCGGGGAGCTGTTTTTT.

The chain has TRBV4-1 and TRBJ2-7; TRBD1 matches 9 bases. Per the germline V gene, CDR1 is MGHRA and CDR2 is YSYEKL. V lost 2 bases and J lost 1; bases outside the gene matches: 6. The CDR3 loop spans 16 amino acids. This CDR3 reads CASSQNPGQGSYEQYF. The CDR3 DNA follows: TGCGCCAGCAGCCAAAACCCGGGACAGGGTTCCTACGAGCAGTACTTC.

This clone was observed a single time. The V call is TRBV9, the J call TRBJ2-3; 8 bases are shared with TRBD1. The V segment lost 0 bases and the J segment 3 bases; nucleotides outside the gene matches: 3. This CDR3 region has 15 residues. Per the germline V gene, CDR1 is SGDLS and CDR2 is YYNGEE. In DNA, the CDR3 is TGTGCCAGCAGCGTAGACACAGGGGGTACAGATACGCAGTATTTT. It translates to CASSVDTGGTDTQYF. The whole variable domain, remainder taken from reference TRBV9 and TRBJ2-3, is DSGVTQTPKHLITATGQRVTLRCSPRSGDLSVYWYQQSLDQGLQFLIQYYNGEERAKGNILERFSAQQFPDLHSELNLSSLELGDSALYFCASSVDTGGTDTQYFGPGTRLTVL.

V and J are TRBV4-1 and TRBJ1-2, with D possibly matching TRBD1 (5 bases). The V end lost 2 bases, the J end lost 4 bases, and 11 bases lay between the germline ends. Looked up from germline, CDR1 is MGHRA and CDR2 is YSYEKL. The CDR3 totals 14 residues. The CDR3 loop is CASSQLTDGYGYTF. The DNA for the CDR3 is TGCGCCAGCAGCCAACTGACAGATGGCTATGGCTACACCTTC.

In DNA, the CDR3 is TGTGCCAGCAGTGAGAGGACTAGCGGGAGTACGAACACCGGGGAGCTGTTTTTT. It encodes CASSERTSGSTNTGELFF. The V gene is TRBV25-1, the J gene TRBJ2-2, with 13 bases matching TRBD2. The CDR3 covers 18 residues. Losses at the gene ends were 3 bases for V and 0 bases for J; bases not matched to a gene: 4. CDR1 is MGHDK and CDR2 is SYGVNS in the germline V gene.

V usage is TRBV18 and J usage is TRBJ2-2, with TRBD2 identical over 7 bases. Germline V CDR1 and CDR2: KGHSH, LQKENI. V was pared by 5 bases and J by 0 bases, with 3 bases of the junction left unmatched. The CDR3 totals 15 residues. CDR3 sequence: CASSKTSPNTGELFF. CDR3 DNA: TGTGCCAGCTCAAAGACTAGCCCGAACACCGGGGAGCTGTTTTTT.

This chain links TRBV11-2 with TRBJ1-1; D uncertain. The CDR3 is 15 residues long. Germline V gene lookup returns CDR1 SGHAT and CDR2 FQNNGV. V lost 5 bases and J lost 10, with 23 bases in between. CDR3 amino acids: CASSPRLWTGRPAFF. As DNA, the CDR3 is TGTGCCAGCAGCCCCCGTCTCTGGACGGGGAGACCAGCTTTCTTT.

V usage is TRBV18 and J usage is TRBJ2-4; 7 bases map to TRBD1. Germline loops: CDR1 KGHSH, CDR2 LQKENI. The CDR3 has 16 residues. V trimming: 6 bases; J trimming: 3 bases; junction bases outside the gene matches: 11. CDR3 DNA sequence: TGTGCCAGCTCCCGAGTAGGGACAGCCAACAAAAACATTCAGTACTTC. It yields the protein CASSRVGTANKNIQYF.

This clone has only a few counts. The rearrangement uses TRBV2 and TRBJ2-7, with 7 bases that match TRBD1. J lost 3 bases, V lost 6 bases, and 2 bases had no gene match. The germline CDR1 and CDR2 sequences are SNHLY and FYNNEI. CDR3 size: 12 residues. CDR3 nucleotides: TGTGCCAGCAGCAGGGGGTACTACGAGCAGTACTTC. Residues: CASSRGYYEQYF.

This sequence joins TRBV29-1 and TRBJ1-1; no reliable D call. Between the trimmed V and J ends, which lost 7 bases and 1 base, there was a span of 13 bases. This CDR3 is built from 13 residues. Germline assignment: CDR1 SQVTM and CDR2 ANQGSEA. CDR3 coding DNA: TGCAGCGCCACAGCTCGGCCGAACACTGAAGCTTTCTTT. It codes for CSATARPNTEAFF.

This chain joins TRBV6-5 and TRBJ1-2; 7 bases fit TRBD1. The CDR3 is made up of 15 amino acids. Trimming at V came to 2 bases and at J to 2 bases, leaving 5 bases not matched to a gene. Looked up from germline, CDR1 is MNHEY and CDR2 is SVGAGI. This CDR3 is CASSYAGTVNYGYTF. As DNA, the CDR3 is TGTGCCAGCAGTTACGCCGGGACAGTGAACTATGGCTACACCTTC.

The V and J genes are TRBV5-5 and TRBJ2-2; D perhaps matches TRBD1 (5 bases). Germline V lookup: CDR1 SGHKS, CDR2 YYEKEE (reference sequence). The CDR3 runs to 15 residues. V was clipped by 0 bases and J by 4 bases, with 10 bases between them. CDR3: CASSLDSGSTGELFF. In DNA form, the CDR3 reads TGTGCCAGCAGCTTGGATTCAGGGTCCACCGGGGAGCTGTTTTTT.

This chain links TRBV5-6 with TRBJ1-5; no definite D call. The CDR3 spans 15 residues. Trimming stripped 0 bases from V and 0 bases from J, with 7 bases between. Germline assignment: CDR1 SGHDT and CDR2 YYEEEE. This chain's CDR3 is CASSLGGYSNQPQHF. Here the CDR3 DNA reads TGTGCCAGCAGCTTGGGCGGGTATAGCAATCAGCCCCAGCATTTT.

The chain carries TRBV30 and TRBJ1-2, with 8 positions matching TRBD1. There are 16 residues in the CDR3. Germline V gene lookup returns CDR1 GTSNPN and CDR2 SVGIG (reference sequence). The V and J ends lost 6 bases and 4 bases, in that order; junction bases with no gene match: 16. In nucleotides, the CDR3 is TGTGCCTGTTTCTCGACAGGGGCTCCAGCGAGCTATGGCTACACCTTC. Its protein is CACFSTGAPASYGYTF.

The chain is built from TRBV7-9 and TRBJ2-5, with a weak D call TRBD2 (6 bases). V was trimmed by 5 bases and J by 5 bases, leaving 12 bases between them. The CDR3 sequence is 13 residues long. Germline V gives CDR1 SEHNR, CDR2 FQNEAQ (reference sequence). The CDR3 region is CASSRIGGETQYF. The DNA of the CDR3 is TGTGCCAGCAGCAGGATCGGAGGGGAGACCCAGTACTTC.

The chain uses TRBV6-1 and TRBJ1-1; D is possibly TRBD1 (5 bases). Trimming removed 5 bases from V and 6 bases from J, with 7 bases in between. This CDR3 region has 11 residues. Germline values: CDR1 MNHNS, CDR2 SASEGT. The CDR3 DNA is TGTGCCAGCAGTCAGGGATCTGAAGCTTTCTTT. Protein: CASSQGSEAFF.

The V and J genes are TRBV10-2 and TRBJ1-2; TRBD1 matches at 8 bases. Germline V gene sequence: CDR1 WSHSY, CDR2 SAAADI. V lost 5 bases, J lost 6 bases, and 8 bases stayed unmatched. CDR3 size: 14 residues. Here the CDR3 DNA reads TGCGCCAGCAGTCGACAGGGGCCGGTTGATGGCTACACCTTC. Translating it yields CASSRQGPVDGYTF.

This chain uses TRBV6-1 with TRBJ2-7; the match to TRBD1 covers 8 bases. The CDR3 spans 14 residues. V lost 6 bases to trimming and J lost 6 bases; unmatched junction nucleotides: 10. Germline V gene sequence: CDR1 MNHNS, CDR2 SASEGT. CDR3 coding DNA: TGTGCCAGCAGACCAGGGGGCATCCCCCCCGAGCAGTACTTC. Amino acid sequence: CASRPGGIPPEQYF.

Written as DNA, the CDR3 is TGTGCCAGCAGTGGACAGAGTAGCAATCAGCCCCAGCATTTT. Amino acids: CASSGQSSNQPQHF. The genes are TRBV9 and TRBJ1-5, with D possibly matching TRBD1 (6 bases). Germline V gene lookup returns CDR1 SGDLS and CDR2 YYNGEE. This CDR3 is 14 amino acids long. V lost 5 bases and J 0 bases, leaving 9 bases between the germline ends.

V and J are TRBV19 and TRBJ1-2; the match to TRBD1 covers 11 bases. CDR1 LNHDA and CDR2 SQIVND come from the germline V gene (reference sequence). The trim removed 7 bases at V and 8 bases at J, leaving 3 bases unmatched. The CDR3 spans 12 residues. The CDR3: CASMGTGGGYTF. The DNA for the CDR3 is TGTGCCAGTATGGGGACAGGGGGGGGCTACACCTTC.